Detailed here is one T cell receptor (beta chain). TCRdb's copy holds only in-frame clones and misses some; the assay was immunoSEQ multiplex PCR. The data hold roughly 62,000 clones, with 70% to 85% observed a single time. Germline V gene lookup returns CDR1 GTSNPN and CDR2 SVGIG (reference sequence). V lost 0 bases, J lost 2 bases, and 3 bases lay in between. The CDR3 sequence is 12 residues long. The data belong to a study of blood T cell repertoires in COVID-19. Sequencing was carried out using peripheral blood. This receptor was taken from a man between 60 and 70 years old with acute or convalescent COVID-19. The chain employs TRBV30 and TRBJ2-3, with D unclear. In DNA, the CDR3 is TGTGCCTGGAGTGTACACACAGATACGCAGTATTTT. Translating it yields CAWSVHTDTQYF.